The clone carrying this TCR beta chain has just a few counts. The data were taken from a study of blood T cell repertoires in COVID-19. Authors' processing steps: By means of reference gene primer amplification, nucleated cell counts were estimated. Method: immunoSEQ multiplex PCR; TCRdb's copy keeps in-frame clones and lacks some. The DNA gave D and trimming, while V, J and clone size come from that table. In the table there are some 200,000 clones, roughly 90% of which are singletons. The specimen sequenced was PBMCs or T cells enriched from blood (not recorded which). The receptor was isolated from a woman in her 30s who had recovered from COVID-19.

The CDR3 bases are TGTGCCAGCAGCCAAGCGGACAGGGAGGGGAAACTGTTTTTT. This gives the protein CASSQADREGKLFF. The rearrangement links TRBV3-1 (or the pseudogene TRBV3-2) to TRBJ1-4; 8 bases line up with TRBD1. Germline CDR1 reads LGHDT; CDR2 reads YNNKEL (reference sequence). Trimming at V came to 1 base and at J to 11 bases, leaving 6 bases not matched to a gene. The CDR3 totals 14 residues.